These T cell receptor beta chains were read from a single sample in a study of blood T cell repertoires in COVID-19. Measured with immunoSEQ multiplex PCR; TCRdb has only the in-frame clones, and not every one. Of more than 150,000 clones listed, 86% were seen once; the top ten hold less than 25%. Sequencing input: peripheral blood. The receptors were sampled from a man aged 65 to 85 with active or convalescent COVID-19. Both conserved end residues are trimmed from each CDR3. Each record gives: CDR3 protein, V gene, D gene. A D gene is named only where the DNA matches it firmly.

cdr3_aa: SVAGTGTARGYT
v_call: TRBV29-1
d_call: TRBD1

cdr3_aa: ASSLFLGVYEQY
v_call: TRBV7-2
d_call: NA

cdr3_aa: ASSLARFGQY
v_call: TRBV7-2
d_call: NA

cdr3_aa: ASSTPTQGWTEAF
v_call: TRBV5-4
d_call: TRBD1

cdr3_aa: ASSPGTSGNTIY
v_call: TRBV28
d_call: NA

cdr3_aa: ASSQNRDRVRETQY
v_call: TRBV4-1
d_call: TRBD1

cdr3_aa: ASSLMRPGGTEAF
v_call: TRBV7-3
d_call: NA

cdr3_aa: ASSYSGSGGDTQY
v_call: TRBV6-6
d_call: TRBD2

cdr3_aa: SVGSGSQTQY
v_call: TRBV29-1
d_call: NA

cdr3_aa: ASSRQGAYQPQH
v_call: TRBV7-8
d_call: TRBD1

cdr3_aa: ASSLTTGVGNTIY
v_call: TRBV7-8
d_call: TRBD1

cdr3_aa: ASSRLGSGYGYT
v_call: TRBV7-9
d_call: NA

cdr3_aa: ASSQDPRTAGTQY
v_call: TRBV3-1/TRBV3-2
d_call: NA

cdr3_aa: ASSKGQGYEQY
v_call: TRBV7-2
d_call: TRBD1

cdr3_aa: ASSLEGGAGNTIY
v_call: TRBV7-2
d_call: NA

cdr3_aa: ASSPSRDYSYEQY
v_call: TRBV5-1
d_call: TRBD2

cdr3_aa: ASARQVNTEAF
v_call: TRBV10-2
d_call: NA

cdr3_aa: AWQVQGSSYEQY
v_call: TRBV30
d_call: TRBD1

cdr3_aa: ASSLDTSGANTGELF
v_call: TRBV11-2
d_call: TRBD2

cdr3_aa: ASSPLPPSTGGPTNEKLF
v_call: TRBV7-6
d_call: TRBD1